Following are 20 T cell receptor beta chains from one sample sequenced in a study of TIL therapy for anti-PD-1-resistant metastatic lung cancer. The immunoSEQ assay was v3. Measured with immunoSEQ multiplex PCR; TCRdb has only the in-frame clones, and not every one. The sample yields 10,000 or so clones, 55% to 70% seen once. Time point given: pre-treatment sample, taken before nivolumab and TIL therapy. Pleural nodules or supraclavicular lymph nodes made up most of the excised metastases sampled. The starting material was tumor tissue, obtained at baseline. These receptors all stem from a person aged 30 to 80 with non-small cell lung cancer.

This rearrangement joins TRBV11-3 to TRBJ2-5; perhaps TRBD1 as D (6 bases). CDR3 length: 15 amino acids. Germline assignment: CDR1 SGHNT and CDR2 YENEEA. V lost 0 bases and J lost 2, with 10 bases in between. CDR3 sequence (DNA): TGTGCCAGCAGCTTAGATCCCGGACAGCAAGAGACCCAGTACTTC. The encoded protein is CASSLDPGQQETQYF. Together with reference TRBV11-3 and TRBJ2-5, the CDR3 gives the full variable domain: EAGVVQSPRYKIIEKKQPVAFWCNPISGHNTLYWYLQNLGQGPELLIRYENEEAVDDSQLPKDRFSAERLKGVDSTLKIQPAELGDSAVYLCASSLDPGQQETQYFGPGTRLLVL.

The chain links TRBV5-6 to TRBJ1-2, with D possibly being TRBD1 (6 bases). The germline CDR1 and CDR2 sequences are SGHDT and YYEEEE. The V end was cut by 5 bases, the J end by 8 bases, with 16 bases between. The CDR3 is 13 residues long. The chain's CDR3 is CASRMVGGEGYTF. CDR3 in DNA: TGTGCCAGCAGGATGGTAGGGGGGGAAGGCTACACCTTC.

Sample share makes this clone medium-sized. This chain joins TRBV7-2 and TRBJ1-6, with a weak D call TRBD1 (5 bases). Trimming cost V 2 bases and J 10 bases, with 12 bases left between them. Germline lookup yields CDR1 SGHTA and CDR2 FQGNSA. This CDR3 region has 14 residues. The DNA of the CDR3 is TGTGCCAGCAGCTTAATCCTGGGGGACTCACCCCTCCACTTT. Translated, it gives CASSLILGDSPLHF.

This chain joins TRBV6-6 and TRBJ2-5; the D gene is possibly TRBD1 (5 bases). CDR1 MNHNY and CDR2 SVGAGI come from the germline V gene (reference sequence). Deletions cut 1 base from V and 3 bases from J, with 6 bases between. The CDR3 loop spans 13 amino acids. The DNA for the CDR3 is TGTGCCAGCAGTTACTTAGGGGAAGAGACCCAGTACTTC. It specifies CASSYLGEETQYF.

This clone is categorized as medium-sized. CDR3 DNA sequence: TGTGCCAGTAGTACGGACAGGGGGTTGAATCAGCCCCAGCATTTT. It encodes CASSTDRGLNQPQHF. The chain has TRBV19 and TRBJ1-5; TRBD1 matches 10 bases. V shed 4 bases and J 4 bases; nucleotides not matched to a gene: 4. CDR3 length equals 15 residues. Germline loops: CDR1 LNHDA, CDR2 SQIVND (reference sequence).

The chain recombines TRBV6-5 with TRBJ1-5; the D is unclear. This CDR3 has 12 amino acids. V was clipped by 2 bases and J by 6 bases, with 5 bases between them. From germline, CDR1 is MNHEY and CDR2 SVGAGI. The CDR3 coding sequence is TGTGCCAGCAGTTACGGTGGTCAGCCCCAGCATTTT. Protein product: CASSYGGQPQHF.

The chain combines TRBV4-2 with TRBJ2-5; D could derive from TRBD1 or TRBD2 (5 bases each). The CDR3 length is 17 residues. V was pared by 5 bases and J by 5 bases, with 24 bases between. CDR1 and CDR2 from the germline V gene are LGHNA and YNFKEQ. Here the CDR3 reads CASSNIPSQGVWETQYF. CDR3 DNA sequence: TGTGCCAGCAGCAACATCCCAAGTCAGGGAGTTTGGGAGACCCAGTACTTC.

The V gene is TRBV29-1, the J gene TRBJ1-4; TRBD1 matches at 11 bases. The CDR3 sequence is 13 residues long. The germline CDR1 and CDR2 sequences are SQVTM and ANQGSEA. The V segment lost 5 bases and the J segment 8 bases; nucleotides outside the gene matches: 4. CDR3 sequence (DNA): TGCAGCGTTTACCGGGACAGGGGGGAAAAACTGTTTTTT. It specifies CSVYRDRGEKLFF.

CDR3 sequence reads: CASSLGVDTEAFF. The CDR3 region has the DNA TGTGCCAGCAGCTTGGGTGTAGACACTGAAGCTTTCTTT. This chain links TRBV5-4 with TRBJ1-1; D gene ambiguous. The germline V gene encodes CDR1 SGHNT and CDR2 YYREEE (reference sequence). V was trimmed by 0 bases and J by 3 bases, leaving 6 bases between them. CDR3 length: 13 amino acids.

CDR3 coding DNA: TGCGCCAGCAGCCAAGATTTCAGGACAGGGAATGGCTACACCTTC. Translated, it gives CASSQDFRTGNGYTF. V usage is TRBV4-1 and J usage is TRBJ1-2; TRBD1 agrees at 8 bases. Germline trimming cut 0 bases from V and 6 bases from J; bases unmatched to any gene: 6. The CDR3 contains 15 residues. CDR1 MGHRA and CDR2 YSYEKL come from the germline V gene.

V usage is TRBV11-3 and J usage is TRBJ2-5; D remains unclear. This CDR3 is 11 amino acids long. V was clipped by 7 bases and J by 4 bases, with 7 bases between them. Germline V gene data show CDR1 as SGHNT and CDR2 as YENEEA. The CDR3 bases are TGTGCCAGCATTGAAGGAGAGACCCAGTACTTC. This encodes CASIEGETQYF.

The chain combines TRBV2 with TRBJ1-1; 7 nucleotides match TRBD1. V shed 9 bases, J shed 1 base, and the junction held 5 bases outside the gene matches. CDR3 length equals 13 residues. Germline V gives CDR1 SNHLY, CDR2 FYNNEI. The CDR3 here is CASSGQPNTEAFF. The CDR3 region has the DNA TGTGCCAGTTCGGGACAGCCGAACACTGAAGCTTTCTTT.

V usage is TRBV7-3 and J usage is TRBJ2-3; tentative D call: TRBD2 (5 bases). CDR1 and CDR2 from the germline V gene are SGHTA and FQGTGA. Trimming shortened V by 5 bases and J by 5 bases, and 14 bases separated the two germline ends. This CDR3 is built from 14 residues. CDR3 DNA sequence: TGTGCCAGCAGCCCATTAGTAGGAGGAGATACGCAGTATTTT. As protein: CASSPLVGGDTQYF.

The chain combines TRBV5-1 with TRBJ2-5; D uncertain. The CDR3 extends over 11 amino acids. Between the trimmed V and J ends, which lost 0 bases and 3 bases, there was a span of 0 bases. CDR1 is SGHRS, CDR2 YFSETQ, per germline. The CDR3 protein is CASSLEETQYF. CDR3 in DNA: TGCGCCAGCAGCTTGGAAGAGACCCAGTACTTC.

The chain is built from TRBV15 and TRBJ2-4; 7 nucleotides agree with TRBD1. V was clipped by 2 bases and J by 9 bases; unmatched bases: 10. The germline gives CDR1 LNHNV, CDR2 YYDKDF (reference sequence). This CDR3 contains 15 residues. The CDR3 loop is CATSRNLGTESIQYF. The CDR3 DNA follows: TGTGCCACCAGCAGAAACCTAGGGACAGAGAGCATTCAGTACTTC.

This chain links TRBV5-4 with TRBJ2-1; 8 nucleotides align to TRBD1. J was trimmed by 8 bases and V by 4 bases; bases with no gene match: 5. This CDR3 region has 13 residues. Germline assignment: CDR1 SGHNT and CDR2 YYREEE (reference sequence). CDR3 sequence reads: CASSRDRGYEQFF. The CDR3 DNA sequence: TGTGCCAGCAGCCGTGACAGGGGATATGAGCAGTTCTTC.

This clone was seen a few times. The junction departs from the called germline gene at one end, perhaps through a read error. The rearrangement joins TRBV18 to TRBJ2-3; D possibly corresponds to TRBD1 (6 bases). The CDR3 has 13 amino acids. Germline V gene sequence: CDR1 KGHSH, CDR2 LQKENI. In nucleotides, the CDR3 is TGTGCCAGCTCGCCACAGGGCGTCGATACGCAGTATTTT. Translating it yields CASSPQGVDTQYF.

The chain combines TRBV5-1 with TRBJ2-1; D not resolved. The V end lost 0 bases, the J end lost 5 bases, and 9 bases lay between the germline ends. This CDR3 has 14 residues. Germline CDR1 and CDR2: SGHRS and YFSETQ. The DNA for the CDR3 is TGCGCCAGCAGCTTGGATGGCCAGAACAATGAGCAGTTCTTC. It encodes CASSLDGQNNEQFF.

The chain recombines TRBV5-1 with TRBJ2-7, with 7 bases aligning to TRBD1. V lost 4 bases and J lost 4; bases outside the gene matches: 11. Per the germline V gene, CDR1 is SGHRS and CDR2 is YFSETQ. CDR3 length: 15 residues. CDR3 bases: TGCGCCAGCAGCGAGACTATAGGGACAGTATACGAGCAGTACTTC. It encodes CASSETIGTVYEQYF.

This clone has just a few counts. V is TRBV5-6 and J is TRBJ1-5; 10 bases match TRBD1. The germline V gene encodes CDR1 SGHDT and CDR2 YYEEEE. The V and J ends lost 4 bases and 0 bases, in that order; junction bases with no gene match: 13. This CDR3 comprises 19 residues. The CDR3 here is CASSAYRDRGRGSNQPQHF. The CDR3 region has the DNA TGTGCCAGCAGCGCCTACCGGGACAGGGGTCGGGGTAGCAATCAGCCCCAGCATTTT.